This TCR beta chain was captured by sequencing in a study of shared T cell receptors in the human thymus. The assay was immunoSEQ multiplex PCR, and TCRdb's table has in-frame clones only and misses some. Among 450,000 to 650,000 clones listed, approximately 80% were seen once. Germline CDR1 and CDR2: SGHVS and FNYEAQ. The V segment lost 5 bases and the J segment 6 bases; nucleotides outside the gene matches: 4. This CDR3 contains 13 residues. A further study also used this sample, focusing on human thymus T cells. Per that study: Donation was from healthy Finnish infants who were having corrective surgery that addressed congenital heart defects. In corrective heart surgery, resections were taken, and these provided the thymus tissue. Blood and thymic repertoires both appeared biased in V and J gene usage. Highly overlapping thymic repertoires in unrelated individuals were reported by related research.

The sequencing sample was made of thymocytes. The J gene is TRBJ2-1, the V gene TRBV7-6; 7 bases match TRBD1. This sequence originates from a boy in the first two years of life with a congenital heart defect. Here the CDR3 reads CASSAPGGNEQFF. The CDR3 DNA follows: TGTGCCAGCAGCGCGCCAGGGGGCAATGAGCAGTTCTTC.